This T cell receptor beta chain was sequenced during a study of read filtering for tumor transcriptome and immune sequencing. Turning to the study itself: Patients were about 18 male and about 15 female, mean age approximately 70 years, range about 40 to 85. Findings and caveats of the study: The sorted CD138-negative fraction was a mixed bone marrow immune population, not purified T cells.

The CDR3 extends over 15 amino acids. With 3 bases clipped from V and 8 bases from J, the junction kept 9 bases outside the gene matches. Looked up from germline, CDR1 is SGHAT and CDR2 is FQNNGV. The table lists this clonotype with many counts. Its specificity is not known. From approximately 400 ng of RNA, a library with molecular barcoded alpha/delta and beta/gamma adaptors was made. TCRdb reprocessed the reads with MiXCR, giving one entry per CDR3 protein. The sample contains 75,000 to 95,000 distinct CDR3 sequences, 20% to 25% of which appear only once. The rearrangement joins TRBV11-2 to TRBJ2-1; 8 nucleotides align to TRBD2. The TCR sequence derives from a donor over 35 with multiple myeloma. Sequenced input: a population of CD138-negative cells sorted from bone marrow. The CDR3 spells CASSFGLAGSHEQFF. The CDR3 DNA reads TGTGCCAGCAGCTTTGGTTTAGCGGGGAGTCATGAGCAGTTCTTC. The full variable domain, its missing parts supplied by reference TRBV11-2 and TRBJ2-1, is EAGVAQSPRYKIIEKRQSVAFWCNPISGHATLYWYQQILGQGPKLLIQFQNNGVVDDSQLPKDRFSAERLKGVDSTLKIQPAKLEDSAVYLCASSFGLAGSHEQFFGPGTRLTVL.